Sequencing of this T cell receptor beta chain was carried out in a study of T cells after yellow fever vaccination (dated by TCRdb to the late 2010s). Background for the entire study: The SMART-Seq v4 Ultra Low Input RNA kit was used to prepare libraries from fractions with low cell numbers. To track T-cell clones before and after primary and booster YFV17D yellow fever vaccination, bulk TCR alpha and beta repertoires were sequenced longitudinally. Blood samples were taken at several timepoints before and after primary and secondary immunization, and bulk PBMC replicates and cell subsets were isolated. Two healthy male donors, one aged 18 to 30 and one aged 30 to 40 years, made up the cohort.

Data came from an Illumina NovaSeq 6000. TCR cDNA was synthesized by 5'RACE template switching, through which a universal primer site and unique molecular identifiers were introduced. cDNA synthesis was primed from both the TCR alpha and TCR beta constant segments. Library amplification involved two PCR steps, and the second step added sample barcodes and sequencing adapters. Sequencing of libraries was done on Illumina HiSeq 2500 (2x100 bp) or NovaSeq (2x150 bp). Regarding the original processing steps: Demultiplexing of reads and collapsing into UMI consensus sequences were performed with MIGEC, and V(D)J alignment was carried out with MiXCR. Using edgeR on replicate PBMC samples, clonotypes were called vaccine-responding if FDR was below 0.01 and the log2 fold change was above 5 up to day 15. Each bulk clonotype was labeled CD4 or CD8 based on which sequenced repertoire, CD4 or CD8, contained the clonotype at higher abundance. TCRdb reworked the public reads: Q25 trimming with fastp, MiXCR clone assembly, productive beta chains retained. Every CDR3 protein is listed once, alongside the most common genes and DNA of its rows. TCRdb's processing, not the authors' own work, is the source of the V and J calls. In this sample the table shows about 350,000 distinct CDR3 sequences, 4.1% of which occur a single time. The ten most abundant clones make up around 23% of the sample.

Reading the germline V gene gives CDR1 ENHRY and CDR2 SYGVKD. Germline trimming: 6 bases from V, 4 bases from J; junction bases outside gene matches: 10. The CDR3 contains 15 residues, cysteine and phenylalanine counted. CDR3 DNA only is kept here, 45 bases in frame from base 1. This clonotype was detected many times. The specificity of this receptor is unknown. Per-nucleotide qualities are absent, and no much larger clonotype sits a single base away. The full study reports these points: Compared with the primary T-cell response, the secondary T-cell response was weaker but faster, peaking on day 5 rather than day 15. Because only a couple of donors were included in the study, the extent to which the findings can be generalized is limited. A small fraction of clonotypes appeared in both the CD4 and CD8 compartments, likely as a result of convergent recombination. Computational filtering was needed because FACS-sorted repertoires could contain abundant contaminating clonotypes from the bulk population. Most clones expanded after primary vaccination (approximately 97% of CD4 and approximately 90% of CD8) were re-detected after the booster, suggesting that broad memory maintenance occurred.

The sample's treatment or condition, from its label and the paper: live attenuated yellow fever vaccine strain. At each blood-draw timepoint, two biological replicates of bulk PBMCs were obtained. A standard Ficoll-Paque protocol was used to isolate PBMCs from peripheral blood. TriZol was used to extract RNA from bulk PBMCs, CD4 and CD8 fractions, and dextramer-positive and dextramer-negative fractions. The source of this sequence is a man between 18 and 35 years old who received the YFV17D yellow fever vaccine. Specimen: PBMCs, collected 5 days after the yellow fever booster vaccination. The rearrangement joined TRBV10-3 to TRBJ2-3, and TRBD2 aligns with 7 junction nucleotides. The CDR3 corresponds to CAISHGASGADTQYF. The DNA is as follows: TGTGCCATCAGCCACGGGGCTAGCGGCGCAGATACGCAGTATTTT.